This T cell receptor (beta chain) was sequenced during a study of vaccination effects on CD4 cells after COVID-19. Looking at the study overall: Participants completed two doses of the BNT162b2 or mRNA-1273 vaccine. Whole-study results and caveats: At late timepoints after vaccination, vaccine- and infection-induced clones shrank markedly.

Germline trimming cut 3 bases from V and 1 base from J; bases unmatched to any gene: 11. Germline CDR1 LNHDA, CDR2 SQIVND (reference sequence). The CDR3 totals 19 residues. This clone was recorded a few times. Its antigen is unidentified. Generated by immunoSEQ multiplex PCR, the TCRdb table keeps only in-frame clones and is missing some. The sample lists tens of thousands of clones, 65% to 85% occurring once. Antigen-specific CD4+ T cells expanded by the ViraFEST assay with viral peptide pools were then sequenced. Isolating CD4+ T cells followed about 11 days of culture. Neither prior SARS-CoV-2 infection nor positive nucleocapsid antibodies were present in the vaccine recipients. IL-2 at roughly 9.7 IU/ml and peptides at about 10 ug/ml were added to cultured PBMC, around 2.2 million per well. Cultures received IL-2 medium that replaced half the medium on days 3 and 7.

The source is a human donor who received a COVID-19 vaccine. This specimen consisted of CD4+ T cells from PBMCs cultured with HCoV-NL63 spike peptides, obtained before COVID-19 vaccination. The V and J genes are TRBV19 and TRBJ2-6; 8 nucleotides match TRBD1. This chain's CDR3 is CASSMRPGQVGSGANVLTF. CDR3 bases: TGTGCCAGTAGTATGAGACCGGGACAGGTGGGGTCTGGGGCCAACGTCCTGACTTTC.